This T cell receptor beta chain was documented in a study of CD8 T cells in ankylosing spondylitis. Via MiXCR, TCRdb re-called the 5' RACE reads, giving one row per CDR3 protein. The data show a few hundred thousand distinct CDR3 sequences, about 20% seen once. This clonotype was observed at least ten times. Its cognate antigen is unknown. General observations from the study: Reports say disease-linked clones showed up significantly more in matched ankylosing spondylitis synovial fluid. Earlier reports found some motif variants in synovial fluid and blood in reactive arthritis. One TCR beta motif, made up of under ten highly homologous variants, appeared characteristic of ankylosing spondylitis blood. Clones that were linked to disease were CD8+ and were relatively rare in peripheral blood.

CDR3 length: 13 residues. V gave up 7 bases and J gave up 7 bases; unmatched junction bases: 6. Per the germline V gene, CDR1 is SQVTM and CDR2 is ANQGSEA. This TCR was recovered from a male donor with ankylosing spondylitis. The sequenced material came from blood, either unsorted or a sorted T cell fraction (not recorded which). The chain carries TRBV29-1 and TRBJ2-1, with 11 bases matching TRBD2. CDR3 bases: TGCAGCGAAATAGCGGGAGGGGGAAATGAGCAGTTCTTC. Its translation: CSEIAGGGNEQFF.